Listed here are 29 T cell receptor beta chains from one sample, sequenced in a study of blood T cell repertoires in COVID-19. TCRdb's copy holds only in-frame clones and misses some; the assay was immunoSEQ multiplex PCR. Here the sample spans 210,000 or so clones, roughly 94% being singletons. What was sequenced was peripheral blood. The receptors derive from a man in his thirties or forties with acute or convalescent COVID-19.

The chain carries TRBV7-9 and TRBJ2-2, with D possibly being TRBD2 (5 bases). This CDR3 has 14 residues. CDR1 is SEHNR, CDR2 FQNEAQ, per germline (reference sequence). The V gene lost 2 bases and the J gene lost 5 bases, with 9 bases spanning the gap. The chain's CDR3 is CASSLLRGTGELFF. The CDR3 DNA reads as TGTGCCAGCAGCTTACTCCGGGGAACCGGGGAGCTGTTTTTT.

J is TRBJ1-4 and V is TRBV1. TRBV1 is a pseudogene locus. This CDR3 has 14 amino acids. The CDR3 loop reads CTSSLKRGNEKLFF. The CDR3 DNA reads TGCACCAGCAGCCTAAAGCGAGGTAATGAAAAACTGTTTTTT.

The chain employs TRBV6-1 and TRBJ1-6, with 9 bases that match TRBD1. The trim removed 6 bases at V and 7 bases at J, leaving 10 bases unmatched. Germline CDR1 MNHNS, CDR2 SASEGT. The CDR3 loop spans 16 amino acids. CDR3 sequence (DNA): TGTGCCAGCAGAGAACCAACAGGGGGCGGGAATTCACCCCTCCACTTT. This gives the protein CASREPTGGGNSPLHF.

V and J are TRBV7-3 and TRBJ1-6; the D gene is possibly TRBD1 (5 bases). The CDR3 consists of 13 residues. CDR1 SGHTA and CDR2 FQGTGA come from the germline V gene. V lost 2 bases and J 7 bases, leaving 6 bases between the germline ends. CDR3 DNA: TGTGCCAGCAGCTTACAGGGAAATTCACCCCTCCACTTT. As protein: CASSLQGNSPLHF. Full variable domain (missing parts from reference TRBV7-3 and TRBJ1-6): GAGVSQTPSNKVTEKGKYVELRCDPISGHTALYWYRQSLGQGPEFLIYFQGTGAADDSGLPNDRFFAVRPEGSVSTLKIQRTERGDSAVYLCASSLQGNSPLHFGNGTRLTVT.

The chain couples TRBV4-2 to TRBJ1-4, with 8 bases fitting TRBD1. Germline assignment: CDR1 LGHNA and CDR2 YNFKEQ. The V segment lost 1 base and the J segment 4 bases; nucleotides outside the gene matches: 14. The CDR3 extends over 19 amino acids. As DNA, the CDR3 is TGTGCCAGCAGCCAAGGCCCGGACAGGGTTGCCCTCGGTAATGAAAAACTGTTTTTT. Its protein product is CASSQGPDRVALGNEKLFF.

The CDR3 loop is CASTSGGLNTDTQYF. The CDR3 nucleotides are TGTGCCAGCACTAGCGGGGGACTGAACACAGATACGCAGTATTTT. The rearrangement links TRBV2 to TRBJ2-3, with 10 bases matching TRBD2. Trimming at V came to 7 bases and at J to 2 bases, leaving 6 bases not matched to a gene. CDR1 is SNHLY and CDR2 is FYNNEI in the germline V gene. The length of the CDR3 is 15 residues.

This chain joins TRBV19 and TRBJ1-2; unclear D gene. CDR3 length: 16 residues. V lost 5 bases to trimming and J lost 8 bases, with 24 bases between them. Looked up from germline, CDR1 is LNHDA and CDR2 is SQIVND (reference sequence). The CDR3 region is CASSSRRVSSSLGYTF. CDR3 DNA: TGTGCCAGTAGTTCCCGCCGGGTGTCATCGAGCTTGGGCTACACCTTC.

V usage is TRBV5-6 and J usage is TRBJ1-2; TRBD1 might be the D (6 bases). V gave up 0 bases and J gave up 7 bases, with 19 bases separating them. Germline lookup yields CDR1 SGHDT and CDR2 YYEEEE. The CDR3 extends over 16 amino acids. The chain's CDR3 is CASSLVRRDPQGGYTF. CDR3 bases: TGTGCCAGCAGCTTGGTTCGTCGGGACCCACAGGGTGGCTACACCTTC. Variable domain in full (rest from reference TRBV5-6 and TRBJ1-2): DAGVTQSPTHLIKTRGQQVTLRCSPKSGHDTVSWYQQALGQGPQFIFQYYEEEERQRGNFPDRFSGHQFPNYSSELNVNALLLGDSALYLCASSLVRRDPQGGYTFGSGTRLTVV.

V usage is TRBV11-1 and J usage is TRBJ1-6, with a weak D call TRBD1 (6 bases). The CDR3 totals 13 residues. The germline V and J ends were trimmed by 5 bases and 8 bases, with 10 bases remaining between them. Germline V gene lookup returns CDR1 SGHAT and CDR2 FQDESV (reference sequence). CDR3 amino acids: CASSQNRDSPLHF. The CDR3 DNA reads TGTGCCAGCAGCCAGAACAGGGATTCACCCCTCCACTTT.

The gene calls are TRBV29-1 and TRBJ2-6; no clear D gene. Trimming stripped 3 bases from V and 2 bases from J, with 8 bases between. The CDR3 sequence is 14 residues long. Germline V gene data show CDR1 as SQVTM and CDR2 as ANQGSEA. Written as DNA, the CDR3 is TGCAGCGTTGAGAGTGTAACTGGGGCCAACGTCCTGACTTTC. Its translation is CSVESVTGANVLTF. The full variable domain, with the rest looked up from reference TRBV29-1 and TRBJ2-6, is SAVISQKPSRDICQRGTSLTIQCQVDSQVTMMFWYRQQPGQSLTLIATANQGSEATYESGFVIDKFPISRPNLTFSTLTVSNMSPEDSSIYLCSVESVTGANVLTFGAGSRLTVL.

The V gene is TRBV4-2, the J gene TRBJ2-7, with D uncertain. Germline V gene data show CDR1 as LGHNA and CDR2 as YNFKEQ. Trimming left V 3 bases short and J 0 bases short, with 6 bases between. This CDR3 comprises 13 residues. CDR3 in amino acids: CASSQQVSYEQYF. The DNA for the CDR3 is TGTGCCAGCAGCCAGCAGGTCTCCTACGAGCAGTACTTC.

The chain carries TRBV27 and TRBJ2-1; possibly TRBD1 for D (6 bases). Germline CDR1 MNHEY, CDR2 SMNVEV (reference sequence). V lost 2 bases to trimming and J lost 5 bases, with 7 bases between them. The length of the CDR3 is 13 residues. CDR3 sequence: CASSLQGNNEQFF. In DNA form, the CDR3 reads TGTGCCAGCAGTTTACAGGGGAACAATGAGCAGTTCTTC.

The rearrangement links TRBV2 to TRBJ2-3; maybe TRBD1 (5 bases). The CDR3 is made up of 14 amino acids. CDR1 and CDR2 from the germline V gene are SNHLY and FYNNEI. V was trimmed by 4 bases and J by 1 base, leaving 9 bases between them. DNA for the CDR3: TGTGCCAGCAGTGGAGGCAGGGGCACAGATACGCAGTATTTT. It translates to CASSGGRGTDTQYF.

The chain couples TRBV9 to TRBJ2-7, with 11 positions matching TRBD2. CDR1 and CDR2 (germline): SGDLS, YYNGEE. The junction had 10 bases not matched to a gene; V was cut back by 3 bases and J by 5 bases. The CDR3 spans 16 residues. The CDR3 sequence is CASSADRLAGLNEQYF. In DNA, the CDR3 is TGTGCCAGCAGCGCGGACCGACTAGCGGGGTTAAACGAGCAGTACTTC.

This clone is a singleton in its sample. V is TRBV13 and J is TRBJ2-1; D gene ambiguous. CDR3 length: 14 residues. The V gene's germline CDR1 is PRHDT and CDR2 FYEKMQ (reference sequence). V was clipped by 5 bases and J by 11 bases, with 19 bases between them. The CDR3 DNA reads TGTGCCAGCAGCATACCTAGTCGGCGGTTACAGCAGTTCTTC. As protein: CASSIPSRRLQQFF.

The chain combines TRBV10-1 with TRBJ2-7, with 7 bases that match TRBD1. Germline lookup yields CDR1 WNHNN and CDR2 SYGVQD (reference sequence). The CDR3 is 13 residues long. Germline trimming cut 6 bases from V and 5 bases from J; bases unmatched to any gene: 7. Here the CDR3 reads CASSRDRADEQYF. DNA for the CDR3: TGCGCCAGCAGCCGAGACAGGGCGGACGAGCAGTACTTC.

As DNA, the CDR3 is TGTGCCAGCAGCTCCGGGACAGCACTCGAGCAGTACTTC. Amino acids: CASSSGTALEQYF. J is TRBJ2-7 and V is TRBV5-4, with TRBD1 matching over 7 bases. Germline-derived CDR1 and CDR2 are SGHNT and YYREEE (reference sequence). Losses at the gene ends were 3 bases for V and 6 bases for J; bases not matched to a gene: 6. The length of the CDR3 is 13 residues.

The chain links TRBV6-5 to TRBJ1-1; D not resolved. CDR3 length equals 13 residues. V was pared by 2 bases and J by 1 base, with 5 bases between. Per germline, CDR1 MNHEY and CDR2 SVGAGI. The CDR3 protein is CASSYAENTEAFF. For the CDR3, the DNA is TGTGCCAGCAGTTACGCAGAGAACACTGAAGCTTTCTTT.

CDR3 coding DNA: TGTGCTACCGGGACAGGGGACACAGATACGCAGTATTTT. It translates to CATGTGDTDTQYF. This chain uses TRBV2 with TRBJ2-3, with 10 bases that match TRBD1. The CDR3 sequence is 13 residues long. Per the germline V gene, CDR1 is SNHLY and CDR2 is FYNNEI.

This clone was seen just once. The chain joins TRBV28 to TRBJ1-2; possible D gene TRBD1, 6 bases. This CDR3 comprises 14 residues. Germline CDR1 and CDR2: MDHEN and SYDVKM. V lost 6 bases to trimming and J lost 8 bases, with 19 bases between them. CDR3 loop: CASREQGPRLGYTF. DNA for the CDR3: TGTGCCAGCAGGGAACAGGGACCGCGTCTCGGCTACACCTTC.

The chain recombines TRBV28 with TRBJ2-7, with D possibly being TRBD1 (6 bases). The CDR3 runs to 14 residues. CDR1 and CDR2 from the germline V gene are MDHEN and SYDVKM. Deletions cut 5 bases from V and 3 bases from J, with 14 bases between. CDR3 nucleotides: TGTGCCAGCAGTCTCGACAGGATAGACTACGAGCAGTACTTC. This encodes CASSLDRIDYEQYF.

V usage is TRBV19 and J usage is TRBJ1-1; the D gene is possibly TRBD1 (5 bases). The germline CDR1 and CDR2 sequences are LNHDA and SQIVND (reference sequence). The CDR3 is made up of 15 amino acids. V was trimmed by 4 bases and J by 8 bases, leaving 20 bases between them. In nucleotides, the CDR3 is TGTGCCAGTAGTACCCAAAAACAGGTTTTCACGGAAGCTTTCTTT. Its translation: CASSTQKQVFTEAFF.

The genes are TRBV11-2 and TRBJ1-6; possibly TRBD1 for D (6 bases). Germline CDR1 and CDR2: SGHAT and FQNNGV. CDR3 length equals 14 residues. Trimming removed 5 bases at V and 7 bases at J, with 12 bases between. CDR3 coding DNA: TGTGCCAGCAGCCGAAATACAGGGAATTCACCCCTCCACTTT. Its protein is CASSRNTGNSPLHF.

The chain joins TRBV20-1 to TRBJ1-3, with TRBD1 matching 8 bases. The CDR3 is 14 amino acids. The ends lost 3 bases at V and 3 bases at J; junction bases unmatched: 4. CDR1 and CDR2 (germline): DFQATT, SNEGSKA (reference sequence). The CDR3 coding sequence is TGCAGTGCTAGTTCCGACAGGGGTGGAAACACCATATATTTT. Its protein is CSASSDRGGNTIYF.

The J gene is TRBJ2-1, the V gene TRBV3-1 (or the pseudogene TRBV3-2), with TRBD2 matching 8 bases. In germline, CDR1 is LGHDT, CDR2 YNNKEL (reference sequence). The CDR3 runs to 15 residues. The V and J ends lost 5 bases and 4 bases, in that order; junction bases with no gene match: 7. The CDR3 region has the DNA TGTGCCAGCAGCTCGCCCGGGACTAGATACAATGAGCAGTTCTTC. Its protein product is CASSSPGTRYNEQFF.

This clone has just one count. The gene calls are TRBV2 and TRBJ1-5, with TRBD1 matching over 8 bases. The germline CDR1 and CDR2 sequences are SNHLY and FYNNEI. This CDR3 is built from 13 residues. J lost 6 bases, V lost 6 bases, and 4 bases had no gene match. The CDR3 bases are TGTGCCAGCAGATGGACAGGGATTCAGCCCCAGCATTTT. As protein: CASRWTGIQPQHF. The full variable domain, in which reference TRBV2 and TRBJ1-5 provide the parts outside the CDR3, is EPEVTQTPSHQVTQMGQEVILRCVPISNHLYFYWYRQILGQKVEFLVSFYNNEISEKSEIFDDQFSVERPDGSNFTLKIRSTKLEDSAMYFCASRWTGIQPQHFGDGTRLSIL.

The chain is built from TRBV7-9 and TRBJ2-7; 7 bases agree with TRBD1. V was clipped by 1 base and J by 7 bases; unmatched bases: 10. This CDR3 is built from 15 residues. Germline V gives CDR1 SEHNR, CDR2 FQNEAQ (reference sequence). For the CDR3, the DNA is TGTGCCAGCAGCTTAGGTGCAGGGGGTGACGGTGAGCAGTACTTC. It codes for CASSLGAGGDGEQYF.

The J gene is TRBJ2-1, the V gene TRBV25-1; 7 bases agree with TRBD1. Germline V gives CDR1 MGHDK, CDR2 SYGVNS. The CDR3 runs to 16 residues. Losses at the gene ends were 8 bases for V and 6 bases for J; bases not matched to a gene: 16. Here the CDR3 DNA reads TGTGCCAGCGGAAACAGGGGATCGCGGTTCGGCAATGAGCAGTTCTTC. This translates into CASGNRGSRFGNEQFF.

This clone was observed once. V usage is TRBV5-1 and J usage is TRBJ2-3, with 7 bases identical to TRBD1. This CDR3 has 16 residues. The trim removed 4 bases at V and 3 bases at J, leaving 11 bases unmatched. Germline assignment: CDR1 SGHRS and CDR2 YFSETQ. The CDR3 region is CASSTWDSLLTDTQYF. CDR3 nucleotide sequence: TGCGCCAGCAGCACCTGGGACAGCCTATTGACAGATACGCAGTATTTT.